Here is one T cell receptor (beta chain) with its context. Its antigen is unidentified. These data are taken from a study of response to subunit inactivated influenza vaccine. TCRdb independently ran MiXCR on the RT-PCR reads; one entry per CDR3 protein. The table lists 500,000 to 550,000 distinct CDR3 sequences, less than 10% of them singletons. J gave up 8 bases and V 5 bases, and 9 bases lay outside the gene matches. Germline CDR1 reads SEHNR; CDR2 reads FQNEAQ (reference sequence). The CDR3 totals 15 residues. Findings and caveats of the study: The authors suggested that every seasonal influenza vaccination recruits few new T cells.

V gene TRBV7-9 combines with J gene TRBJ2-1; TRBD1 matches at 10 bases. This TCR was recovered from a man in his fifties or sixties who received an inactivated influenza vaccine. Sequenced here: PBMCs from blood, sampled 23 months after vaccination. The DNA of the CDR3 is TGTGCCAGCAGCGGAAGCAGGACAGGGGGGTATGAGCAGTTCTTC. Its protein is CASSGSRTGGYEQFF. The entire variable domain, with the rest obtained from reference TRBV7-9 and TRBJ2-1, is as follows: DTGVSQNPRHKITKRGQNVTFRCDPISEHNRLYWYRQTLGQGPEFLTYFQNEAQLEKSRLLSDRFSAERPKGSFSTLEIQRTEQGDSAMYLCASSGSRTGGYEQFFGPGTRLTVL.